The next 10 T cell receptor beta chains were all read from a single sample in a study of memory CD4+ T cells and cytomegalovirus serostatus. Generated by immunoSEQ multiplex PCR, the TCRdb table keeps only in-frame clones and is missing some. The table includes some 59,000 clones, more than 75% detected once. The sort gate was single viable CD3+CD4+CD8-CD45RO+ cells for memory CD4+ T cells. Sequencing was carried out using memory CD4+ T cells from blood. The receptor set was obtained from an adult in good health and CMV-seronegative.

By share, this clone counts as medium-sized. In nucleotides, the CDR3 is TGTGCCTGGAATGGTAGGGGAGGCAATCAGCCCCAGCATTTT. Its translation is CAWNGRGGNQPQHF. This chain joins TRBV30 and TRBJ1-5, with D maybe TRBD1 (5 bases). Germline CDR1 and CDR2: GTSNPN and SVGIG (reference sequence). V was pared by 4 bases and J by 2 bases, with 12 bases between. The CDR3 extends over 14 amino acids.

This chain uses TRBV7-3 with TRBJ1-1; 8 nucleotides match TRBD1. Germline V gives CDR1 SGHTA, CDR2 FQGTGA. The CDR3 runs to 14 residues. The junction had 3 bases not matched to a gene; V was cut back by 1 base and J by 5 bases. In nucleotides, the CDR3 is TGTGCCAGCAGCTTAAACGGACAGGGTACTGAAGCTTTCTTT. This gives the protein CASSLNGQGTEAFF.

This clone was detected only once. V gene TRBV6-5 combines with J gene TRBJ2-3, with D tentatively TRBD1 (6 bases). The V end was cut by 4 bases, the J end by 8 bases, with 13 bases between. Germline values: CDR1 MNHEY, CDR2 SVGAGI. This CDR3 has 13 amino acids. The DNA of the CDR3 is TGTGCCAGCAGTTCTCCACAGGGCGGTACGCAGTATTTT. Translating gives CASSSPQGGTQYF.

This chain links TRBV5-1 with TRBJ2-1; TRBD2 matches 12 bases. The V segment lost 4 bases and the J segment 2 bases; nucleotides outside the gene matches: 4. The V gene's germline CDR1 is SGHRS and CDR2 YFSETQ. CDR3 length: 16 amino acids. CDR3: CASSTRTSGAYNEQFF. The CDR3 DNA is TGCGCCAGCAGCACCCGGACTAGCGGGGCCTACAATGAGCAGTTCTTC.

V is TRBV6-4 and J is TRBJ2-7, with 9 bases identical to TRBD1. V lost 0 bases, J lost 7 bases, and 1 base stayed unmatched. Germline CDR1 reads MRHNA; CDR2 reads SNTAGT. This CDR3 has 13 residues. The CDR3 loop reads CASSDSDRGEQYF. The CDR3 DNA sequence: TGTGCCAGCAGTGACTCGGACAGGGGTGAGCAGTACTTC.

The chain joins TRBV5-1 to TRBJ1-2; TRBD1 matches at 12 bases. Germline CDR1 is SGHRS and CDR2 is YFSETQ. The V gene end was trimmed by 1 base and the J gene end by 6 bases; junction bases not matched to a gene: 4. The CDR3 runs 15 residues. In nucleotides, the CDR3 is TGCGCCAGCAGCTTGACCGGGACAGGGGGCGATGGCTACACCTTC. This encodes CASSLTGTGGDGYTF.

This clone was detected a few times. The chain carries TRBV30 and TRBJ1-2; 7 bases line up with TRBD1. V gave up 4 bases and J gave up 4 bases; unmatched junction bases: 12. Looked up from germline, CDR1 is GTSNPN and CDR2 is SVGIG (reference sequence). This CDR3 is built from 15 residues. The CDR3, as DNA: TGTGCCTGGACCTCAGAGAGGACAGGTGTCTATGGCTACACCTTC. Translated: CAWTSERTGVYGYTF.

The rearrangement uses TRBV27 and TRBJ2-1, with 9 bases lining up with TRBD2. The CDR3 covers 15 residues. The J segment lost 6 bases and the V segment lost 2 bases, leaving 5 bases of the junction unmatched. Germline loops: CDR1 MNHEY, CDR2 SMNVEV (reference sequence). CDR3 sequence reads: CASSLQGGGVNEQFF. The CDR3 DNA sequence: TGTGCCAGCAGTTTACAAGGCGGGGGGGTCAATGAGCAGTTCTTC.

The table lists this clone with a count of one. The J gene is TRBJ2-1, the V gene TRBV7-3; 9 positions match TRBD2. Germline CDR1 is SGHTA and CDR2 is FQGTGA. CDR3 length equals 16 residues. V dropped 5 bases and J dropped 4; count of bases not matched to a gene: 9. The chain's CDR3 is CASSPVAGVGYNEQFF. The CDR3 DNA reads as TGTGCCAGCAGCCCCGTAGCGGGAGTGGGTTACAATGAGCAGTTCTTC.

A remark on this clone: The CDR3 carries no conserved terminal phenylalanine or tryptophan, so it likely arises from a read error. The DNA is omitted, as the CDR3 cannot be located on it reliably, and the CDR3 follows TCRdb's listing. The chain is built from TRBV6-5 and TRBJ1-4; whether TRBD1, the table's D call, matches the DNA was not checked. The CDR3 adds up to 11 amino acids, both ends counted. Per the germline V gene, CDR1 is MNHEY and CDR2 is SVGAGI. CDR3 amino acids: CASSVAGTGGI.